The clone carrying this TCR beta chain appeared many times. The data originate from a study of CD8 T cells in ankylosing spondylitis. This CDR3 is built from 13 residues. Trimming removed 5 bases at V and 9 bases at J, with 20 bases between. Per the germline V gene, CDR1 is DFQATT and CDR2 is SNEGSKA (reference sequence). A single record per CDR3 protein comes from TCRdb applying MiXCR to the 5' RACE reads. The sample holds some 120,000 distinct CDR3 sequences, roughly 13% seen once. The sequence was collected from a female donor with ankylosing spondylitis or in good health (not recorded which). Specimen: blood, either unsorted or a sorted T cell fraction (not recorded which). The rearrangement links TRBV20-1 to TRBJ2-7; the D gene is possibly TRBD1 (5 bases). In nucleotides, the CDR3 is TGCAGTGCTCTAGGGGCCCCCTCTCAGGGGCAGTACTTC. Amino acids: CSALGAPSQGQYF.